This T cell receptor (beta chain) originates from a study of prognosis after radiotherapy for stage I lung cancer. Looking at the study overall: The radiotherapy was SBRT split into 3 to 5 fractions, giving a biologically effective dose of at least 100 Gy. Study-level results: Among expanded TCR clones, tumor specificity was not determined.

CDR1 and CDR2 from the germline V gene are SGHRS and YFSETQ. The CDR3 runs 18 residues. The V segment lost 2 bases and the J segment 3 bases; nucleotides outside the gene matches: 14. The TCR beta CDR3 region was amplified from genomic DNA, with two rounds of multiplex PCR being used for the amplification. Amplification in first-round PCR relied on primers specific to each TRBV and TRBJ gene. A single record per CDR3 protein comes from TCRdb applying MiXCR to the multiplex PCR reads. This table holds 11,000 to 15,000 distinct CDR3 sequences, roughly 26% found once. A word on this clonotype: Its antigen is as yet unknown.

V gene TRBV5-1 combines with J gene TRBJ2-5; 9 bases agree with TRBD2. Sequencing was performed on PBMCs, taken before or after stereotactic body radiation therapy (not recorded which). This TCR was recovered from a donor over 45 with non-small cell lung cancer. DNA of the CDR3: TGCGCCAGCAGCTTTCCCCCCTGCCGCGGCGGGAGGGAAGAGACCCAGTACTTC. It is translated as CASSFPPCRGGREETQYF. Drawing the rest from reference TRBV5-1 and TRBJ2-5, the complete variable domain is KAGVTQTPRYLIKTRGQQVTLSCSPISGHRSVSWYQQTPGQGLQFLFEYFSETQRNKGNFPGRFSGRQFSNSRSEMNVSTLELGDSALYLCASSFPPCRGGREETQYFGPGTRLLVL.